The 15 T cell receptor beta chains reported below all come from one sample, sequenced in a study of T cells in localized non-small cell lung cancer. Using immunoSEQ multiplex PCR, the repertoire was profiled, and TCRdb retains in-frame clones only, with some absent. The sample records about 19,000 clones, over 75% being singletons. This sample comprised peripheral blood, obtained before any cancer treatment. The source is a female donor of 60 years or more with stage I lung adenocarcinoma.

The chain links TRBV7-3 to TRBJ1-1; no clear D gene. Germline CDR1 and CDR2: SGHTA and FQGTGA. V lost 2 bases to trimming and J lost 1 base, with 8 bases between them. There are 14 residues in the CDR3. Here the CDR3 DNA reads TGTGCCAGCAGCTTATTTGGCAAGAACACTGAAGCTTTCTTT. Translated: CASSLFGKNTEAFF.

The J gene is TRBJ1-1, the V gene TRBV19, with D perhaps matching TRBD1 (6 bases). V shed 7 bases and J shed 2 bases, with 11 bases lying between them. In germline, CDR1 is LNHDA, CDR2 SQIVND (reference sequence). CDR3 length equals 13 residues. CDR3 sequence reads: CASTSGVNTEAFF. The DNA for the CDR3 is TGTGCCAGTACCTCAGGGGTAAACACTGAAGCTTTCTTT. The entire variable domain, with the rest obtained from reference TRBV19 and TRBJ1-1, is as follows: DGGITQSPKYLFRKEGQNVTLSCEQNLNHDAMYWYRQDPGQGLRLIYYSQIVNDFQKGDIAEGYSVSREKKESFPLTVTSAQKNPTAFYLCASTSGVNTEAFFGQGTRLTVV.

The rearrangement joins TRBV7-2 to TRBJ2-3, with D unresolved. The CDR3 has 15 residues. Trimming stripped 3 bases from V and 0 bases from J, with 10 bases between. The germline V gene encodes CDR1 SGHTA and CDR2 FQGNSA. CDR3 nucleotide sequence: TGTGCCAGCAGCTTGAAAGCCGCTAGCACAGATACGCAGTATTTT. Translated: CASSLKAASTDTQYF.

V gene TRBV10-1 combines with J gene TRBJ2-1, with D uncertain. V was shortened by 0 bases and J by 6 bases, with 6 bases between the two germline ends. CDR3 size: 13 residues. Germline loops: CDR1 WNHNN, CDR2 SYGVQD (reference sequence). DNA of the CDR3: TGCGCCAGCAGTGAGTCGGGCCGCAATGAGCAGTTCTTC. Translation: CASSESGRNEQFF.

The chain combines TRBV4-1 with TRBJ1-2; D call uncertain. Germline lookup yields CDR1 MGHRA and CDR2 YSYEKL. Trimming pared 4 bases from V and 4 bases from J, leaving 16 bases between. The CDR3 is made up of 15 amino acids. The CDR3: CASSLRAGSGYGYTF. The DNA of the CDR3 is TGCGCCAGCAGCCTAAGGGCGGGGTCCGGCTATGGCTACACCTTC.

The CDR3: CASSAIQGGTEAFF. CDR3 nucleotides: TGTGCCAGCAGCGCCATCCAGGGAGGCACTGAAGCTTTCTTT. This sequence joins TRBV2 and TRBJ1-1; a weak D match, TRBD1 (5 bases). V was pared by 6 bases and J by 4 bases, with 15 bases between. Germline V gene sequence: CDR1 SNHLY, CDR2 FYNNEI. This CDR3 contains 14 residues.

This chain links TRBV6-1 with TRBJ1-1, with unresolved D. Germline CDR1 is MNHNS and CDR2 is SASEGT. V lost 3 bases and J 0 bases, leaving 11 bases between the germline ends. This CDR3 is 15 amino acids long. CDR3 sequence reads: CASSDGRFLNTEAFF. Written as DNA, the CDR3 is TGTGCCAGCAGTGATGGCAGGTTCTTGAACACTGAAGCTTTCTTT.

The genes are TRBV19 and TRBJ1-5; 7 bases fit TRBD1. Germline trimming cut 4 bases from V and 4 bases from J; bases unmatched to any gene: 13. CDR1 and CDR2 (germline): LNHDA, SQIVND (reference sequence). CDR3 length: 17 amino acids. CDR3 coding DNA: TGTGCCAGTAGTAACCGGGACAGATGGTTAGGTAATCAGCCCCAGCATTTT. It encodes CASSNRDRWLGNQPQHF.

The genes are TRBV7-2 and TRBJ1-5, with no clear D. From germline, CDR1 is SGHTA and CDR2 FQGNSA. The CDR3 length is 12 residues. V lost 4 bases and J 7 bases, leaving 8 bases between the germline ends. The DNA for the CDR3 is TGTGCCAGCAGCTCGTTAGGGCAGCCCCAGCATTTT. Protein product: CASSSLGQPQHF.

This clone was picked up one time. This chain joins TRBV6-1 and TRBJ1-4; possible D gene TRBD1, 5 bases. The V gene's germline CDR1 is MNHNS and CDR2 SASEGT. This CDR3 is built from 14 residues. Trimming took off 8 bases at V and 0 bases at J, with 10 bases between the two ends. In nucleotides, the CDR3 is TGTGCCAGCGGAAGGACACCAACTAATGAAAAACTGTTTTTT. Protein sequence: CASGRTPTNEKLFF.

The genes are TRBV6-1 and TRBJ1-3; D not resolved. CDR1 is MNHNS and CDR2 is SASEGT in the germline V gene. V lost 4 bases and J lost 0, with 10 bases in between. The CDR3 is 15 residues long. CDR3 bases: TGTGCCAGCAGTGTAGGGTACGACTCTGGAAACACCATATATTTT. Translating gives CASSVGYDSGNTIYF.

The V call is TRBV6-4, the J call TRBJ2-1; 7 nucleotides match TRBD1. Germline V CDR1 and CDR2: MRHNA, SNTAGT. The trim removed 5 bases at V and 4 bases at J, leaving 2 bases unmatched. The CDR3 runs 13 residues. For the CDR3, the DNA is TGTGCCAGCAGTCGGACAGGTTACAATGAGCAGTTCTTC. As protein: CASSRTGYNEQFF.

This chain connects TRBV6-5 to TRBJ1-2; perhaps TRBD1 as D (5 bases). The germline CDR1 and CDR2 sequences are MNHEY and SVGAGI. V dropped 5 bases and J dropped 6 bases, with 19 bases sitting between them. This CDR3 has 15 residues. The CDR3 is CASSAGGGEVDGYTF. The CDR3 region has the DNA TGTGCCAGCAGTGCGGGCGGGGGGGAAGTCGATGGCTACACCTTC.

The chain recombines TRBV4-2 with TRBJ1-2; 10 bases are shared with TRBD1. The CDR3 has 15 amino acids. V was clipped by 1 base and J by 7 bases; unmatched bases: 6. Germline CDR1 is LGHNA and CDR2 is YNFKEQ. The CDR3 bases are TGTGCCAGCAGCCAAGCGATGACAGGGGGCGGTGGCTACACCTTC. It codes for CASSQAMTGGGGYTF.

The chain has TRBV12-2 and TRBJ2-3; the DNA was not compared with TRBD2, the D call given in the table. TRBV12-2 is described as a pseudogene. The CDR3 has 19 amino acids. The CDR3 protein is CASRLVPARAGGVRDTQYF. The CDR3, as DNA: TGTGCAAGTCGCTTAGTCCCGGCTCGAGCGGGGGGCGTCAGGGATACGCAGTATTTT.